This T cell receptor beta chain was sequenced during a study of T cells after somatic rescue of genetic block. Produced via immunoSEQ multiplex PCR; TCRdb's table is partial and in-frame only. The table shows 85,000 to 90,000 clones, with around 89% occurring only once. The CDR3 length is 15 residues. CDR1 MNHEY and CDR2 SVGAGI come from the germline V gene. The V end lost 2 bases, the J end lost 3 bases, and 14 bases lay between the germline ends. The receptor was derived from a woman in her late teens or twenties. The sequenced material came from peripheral blood mononuclear cells (PBMCs). V is TRBV6-5 and J is TRBJ2-7; tentative D call: TRBD2 (5 bases). The chain's CDR3 is CASSYRGSLLYEQYF. For the CDR3, the DNA is TGTGCCAGCAGTTACCGCGGGTCCCTCCTCTACGAGCAGTACTTC.